This TCR beta chain was observed in a study of T cells expressing NK-cell markers. The overall study: According to the study, TCR beta repertoires originated from sorted CD3+CD56+NKG2C+, CD3+CD56+NKG2C- and CD3+CD56-NKG2C+ T cells. HCMV serostatus: seven of eight sequenced donors positive, one negative. Whole-study results and caveats: There were a handful of donors in whom these clonotypes also led the CD3+CD56-NKG2C+ fraction.

5'RACE template switching with UMIs generated TCR beta cDNA. TCRdb processed the 5' RACE reads again and assigns one entry to each CDR3 protein, with no DNA. The sample table sets out a few hundred thousand distinct CDR3 sequences. Remarks on this clonotype: Its antigen is not known.

The V gene's germline CDR1 is DFQATT and CDR2 SNEGSKA (reference sequence). The CDR3 has 14 amino acids. This sequence was found in a man aged 18 to 69 in good health. The chain uses TRBV20-1 and TRBJ2-5; the TCRdb call, TRBD1, lacks DNA for checking. The sample comprised blood T cells: a sorted CD56 or NKG2C T cell subset, CD4+ or CD8+ T cells, or bulk PBMC T cells (not recorded which). The CDR3 region is CSATTGAPQKTQYF.